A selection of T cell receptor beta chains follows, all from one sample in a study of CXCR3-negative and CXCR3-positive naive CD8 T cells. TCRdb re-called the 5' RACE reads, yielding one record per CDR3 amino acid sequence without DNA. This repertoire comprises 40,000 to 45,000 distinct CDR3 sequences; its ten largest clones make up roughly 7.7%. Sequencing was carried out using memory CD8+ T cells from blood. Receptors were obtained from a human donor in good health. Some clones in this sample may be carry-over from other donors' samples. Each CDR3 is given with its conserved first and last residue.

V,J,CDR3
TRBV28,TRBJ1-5,CASSPTGSGNQPQHF
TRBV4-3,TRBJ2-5,CASSQDHAGGAETQYF
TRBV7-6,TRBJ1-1,CASSSASGQGYTEAFF
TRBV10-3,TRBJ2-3,CAISEEAGYTQYF
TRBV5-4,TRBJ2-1,CASSLTGNEQFF
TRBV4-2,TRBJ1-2,CASSHLDRDPGPGGGYTF
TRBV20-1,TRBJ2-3,CSARDPGLEADTQYF
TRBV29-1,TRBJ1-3,CSVWDLSGNTIYF
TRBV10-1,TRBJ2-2,CASSGPTGELFF
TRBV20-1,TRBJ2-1,CSVLGGTYNEQFF
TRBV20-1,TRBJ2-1,CSAPLLGLAGSYNEQFF